This TCR beta chain was obtained from a study of T cell clones after liver transplantation. Whole-study context: TCRbeta sequencing after a pre-transplant mixed lymphocyte reaction identified graft-donor-reactive clones, later tracked in post-transplant blood.

General study points: Donor-reactive sequences fell more than third party-reactive ones, suggesting partial deletion.

TCRbeta sequences of proliferating CFSE-low MLR cells were labeled alloreactive. Pre-transplant recipient cells responded to graft donor PBMCs, splenocytes, lymph-node cells, or third-party PBMCs. This clone was observed a handful of times. The target antigen is unknown. A junction end diverges from the germline sequence, so it may reflect a read error. Profiled with immunoSEQ multiplex PCR; TCRdb holds only in-frame clones, not every one. The table lists about 5,600 clones, about 30% of them singletons. The length of the CDR3 is 12 residues. Germline CDR1 is SGHRS and CDR2 is YFSETQ. The sample was CD4+ T cells from cultured PBMCs. The clonotype originates from a human patient who received a liver transplant. The graft donor may account for some of the T cells. J is TRBJ2-7 and V is TRBV5-1; D remains ambiguous. The CDR3 is CASSLRRGPQYF. Here the CDR3 DNA reads TGTGCCAGCAGCTTGAGACGCGGCCCACAGTACTTC.